One sample yielded the 29 T cell receptor beta chains listed below, sequenced in a study of control samples from healthy donors and cancer patients. Generated by immunoSEQ multiplex PCR, the TCRdb table keeps only in-frame clones and is missing some. The repertoire includes about 77,000 clones, around 94% of them detected once, and approximately 6% sits in the top ten. Source material: blood. The source of these receptors is a woman aged 55-75 years in good health.

The chain has TRBV2 and TRBJ2-1; 7 bases are a match to TRBD2. CDR3 size: 14 residues. Germline values: CDR1 SNHLY, CDR2 FYNNEI. After removal of 5 bases from V and 4 bases from J, the junction contained 5 bases not matched to a gene. The CDR3 region is CASSLRTRYNEQFF. In DNA, the CDR3 is TGTGCCAGCAGTCTTCGGACTAGATACAATGAGCAGTTCTTC.

In its sample, this clone was seen once. V usage is TRBV5-4 and J usage is TRBJ2-3; 8 bases align to TRBD2. Germline V lookup: CDR1 SGHNT, CDR2 YYREEE (reference sequence). The trim removed 0 bases at V and 4 bases at J, leaving 4 bases unmatched. This CDR3 comprises 15 residues. Written as DNA, the CDR3 is TGTGCCAGCAGCTTGGCCAGCGGGGGTCCAGATACGCAGTATTTT. Amino acids: CASSLASGGPDTQYF.

The V gene is TRBV6-6, the J gene TRBJ1-1; TRBD1 matches 11 bases. The CDR3 totals 17 residues. The germline CDR1 and CDR2 sequences are MNHNY and SVGAGI (reference sequence). J lost 2 bases, V lost 5 bases, and 10 bases had no gene match. The CDR3 bases are TGTGCCAGCAGTCGATCCGGGACAGGGGGTATTAACACTGAAGCTTTCTTT. It encodes CASSRSGTGGINTEAFF.

The genes are TRBV18 and TRBJ1-4, with D perhaps TRBD1 (6 bases). Trimming removed 5 bases at V and 4 bases at J, with 14 bases between. CDR3 length equals 15 residues. In germline, CDR1 is KGHSH, CDR2 LQKENI. This CDR3 reads CASSTRTAHNEKLFF. CDR3 coding DNA: TGTGCCAGCTCAACCAGGACAGCTCATAATGAAAAACTGTTTTTT.

This chain uses TRBV5-1 with TRBJ2-2; TRBD1 aligns across 8 bases. Germline assignment: CDR1 SGHRS and CDR2 YFSETQ. CDR3 length: 15 residues. The V and J ends lost 0 bases and 6 bases, in that order; junction bases with no gene match: 4. The CDR3 DNA sequence: TGCGCCAGCAGCTTGGGAGACAGGGGTTCCGGGGAGCTGTTTTTT. Translation: CASSLGDRGSGELFF.

The rearrangement links TRBV28 to TRBJ2-4; D may match TRBD1 or TRBD2 (6 bases each). This CDR3 has 15 residues. CDR1 and CDR2 (germline): MDHEN, SYDVKM. Trimming took 2 bases from V and 8 from J, leaving 16 bases between them. CDR3 sequence reads: CASSLGGQMGDIQYF. The CDR3 bases are TGTGCCAGCAGTTTAGGGGGGCAGATGGGAGACATTCAGTACTTC. The full variable domain, rest sourced from reference TRBV28 and TRBJ2-4, is DVKVTQSSRYLVKRTGEKVFLECVQDMDHENMFWYRQDPGLGLRLIYFSYDVKMKEKGDIPEGYSVSREKKERFSLILESASTNQTSMYLCASSLGGQMGDIQYFGAGTRLSVL.

The gene calls are TRBV27 and TRBJ2-7; maybe TRBD1 (6 bases). From germline, CDR1 is MNHEY and CDR2 SMNVEV (reference sequence). The CDR3 covers 15 residues. V lost 6 bases and J lost 0, with 15 bases in between. The CDR3 protein is CASRPGTTSSYEQYF. The CDR3 DNA reads TGTGCCAGCAGACCCGGGACAACCAGCTCCTACGAGCAGTACTTC.

The rearrangement links TRBV21-1 to TRBJ1-1. TRBV21-1 is a documented pseudogene. This CDR3 spans 16 amino acids. The CDR3 bases are TGTGCCAGCCTGCCGGGGAATAGGCTAGGGAACACTGAAGCTTTCTTT. This sequence encodes CASLPGNRLGNTEAFF.

This chain's CDR3 is CATSGQGAQPQHF. In DNA form, the CDR3 reads TGTGCCACCAGTGGCCAGGGAGCACAGCCCCAGCATTTT. This chain uses TRBV24-1 with TRBJ1-5; maybe TRBD1 (5 bases). This CDR3 contains 13 residues. Per the germline V gene, CDR1 is KGHDR and CDR2 is SFDVKD. Trimming stripped 5 bases from V and 7 bases from J, with 11 bases between.

In this sample, this clone turned up once. The V and J genes are TRBV28 and TRBJ1-2, with D uncertain. Per the germline V gene, CDR1 is MDHEN and CDR2 is SYDVKM. The CDR3 is 11 amino acids. V dropped 5 bases and J dropped 7 bases, with 8 bases sitting between them. The CDR3: CASSQAFGYTF. Written as DNA, the CDR3 is TGTGCCAGCAGTCAGGCCTTTGGCTACACCTTC.

The V call is TRBV18, the J call TRBJ2-7; D is perhaps TRBD1 (6 bases). V shed 5 bases and J shed 2 bases, with 10 bases lying between them. The CDR3 covers 13 residues. Per the germline V gene, CDR1 is KGHSH and CDR2 is LQKENI. The CDR3 DNA sequence: TGTGCCAGCTCAAAGGACAGAACCTACGAGCAGTACTTC. Its translation: CASSKDRTYEQYF.

The V and J genes are TRBV9 and TRBJ2-2; tentatively, D is TRBD1 (6 bases). Germline V gives CDR1 SGDLS, CDR2 YYNGEE. V was trimmed by 3 bases and J by 4 bases, leaving 10 bases between them. The CDR3 is 14 amino acids. The CDR3 sequence: CASSGDRTTGELFF. The CDR3 DNA follows: TGTGCCAGCAGCGGAGACAGGACCACCGGGGAGCTGTTTTTT.

The chain employs TRBV2 and TRBJ2-5; 12 bases agree with TRBD1. Unmatched junction bases numbered 6, after V lost 3 bases and J lost 7 bases. The CDR3 contains 15 residues. The germline CDR1 and CDR2 sequences are SNHLY and FYNNEI. The CDR3 spells CASSDWDRGPGTQYF. In nucleotides, the CDR3 is TGTGCCAGCAGTGATTGGGACAGGGGGCCAGGGACCCAGTACTTC.

This clone was recorded a few times. V is TRBV7-6 and J is TRBJ2-1, with 7 nucleotides matching TRBD1. Germline V gene data show CDR1 as SGHVS and CDR2 as FNYEAQ. The V and J ends lost 1 base and 4 bases, in that order; junction bases with no gene match: 10. The CDR3 has 17 residues. The CDR3 coding sequence is TGTGCCAGCAGCTTAGGATCGGGTCCAGGGGGTTACAATGAGCAGTTCTTC. The encoded protein is CASSLGSGPGGYNEQFF.

V usage is TRBV13 and J usage is TRBJ2-7; 13 bases map to TRBD2. The germline V gene encodes CDR1 PRHDT and CDR2 FYEKMQ (reference sequence). V shed 0 bases and J 5 bases; nucleotides not matched to a gene: 7. The CDR3 covers 17 residues. The CDR3 spells CASSLGLGTSGIHEQYF. The CDR3 nucleotides read TGTGCCAGCAGCTTAGGTTTAGGGACTAGCGGGATACACGAGCAGTACTTC. Full variable domain (missing parts from reference TRBV13 and TRBJ2-7): AAGVIQSPRHLIKEKRETATLKCYPIPRHDTVYWYQQGPGQDPQFLISFYEKMQSDKGSIPDRFSAQQFSDYHSELNMSSLELGDSALYFCASSLGLGTSGIHEQYFGPGTRLTVT.

Turning to this clone: This same CDR3 is encoded by further DNA sequences in the sample. DNA of the CDR3: TGTGCCAGTAGTATAGGGGGACAGGGGAGTCAGCCCCAGCATTTT. This codes for CASSIGGQGSQPQHF. The chain joins TRBV19 to TRBJ1-5, with 10 positions matching TRBD1. V shed 1 base and J 6 bases; nucleotides not matched to a gene: 3. Germline CDR1 and CDR2: LNHDA and SQIVND (reference sequence). This CDR3 has 15 amino acids.

The chain employs TRBV11-2 and TRBJ2-1; TRBD2 matches 9 bases. The V gene end was trimmed by 5 bases and the J gene end by 7 bases; junction bases not matched to a gene: 12. The CDR3 runs 16 residues. In germline, CDR1 is SGHAT, CDR2 FQNNGV. In nucleotides, the CDR3 is TGTGCCAGCAGCCCCCCGGGTAGCGGGAGTGGAAATGAGCAGTTCTTC. Amino acid sequence: CASSPPGSGSGNEQFF.

This rearrangement joins TRBV2 to TRBJ1-5; no clear D gene. Germline V gene data show CDR1 as SNHLY and CDR2 as FYNNEI. V was cut by 4 bases and J by 4 bases, with 11 bases left in between. The length of the CDR3 is 14 residues. The CDR3 loop reads CASSARQANQPQHF. CDR3 DNA: TGTGCCAGCAGTGCGCGACAAGCGAATCAGCCCCAGCATTTT.

The chain recombines TRBV24-1 with TRBJ2-1, with TRBD2 as a possible D gene (6 bases). Germline assignment: CDR1 KGHDR and CDR2 SFDVKD. This CDR3 comprises 15 residues. The V end was cut by 0 bases, the J end by 7 bases, with 12 bases between. The CDR3 nucleotides are TGTGCCACCAGTGATTTGCGGGGGATCTCTAATGAGCAGTTCTTC. It yields the protein CATSDLRGISNEQFF.

The chain uses TRBV6-5 and TRBJ1-5, with D uncertain. CDR1 and CDR2 from the germline V gene are MNHEY and SVGAGI. V lost 4 bases and J 2 bases, leaving 15 bases between the germline ends. The CDR3 spans 16 residues. In nucleotides, the CDR3 is TGTGCCAGCAGTTCCCTAGGCGGTCATGGCAATCAGCCCCAGCATTTT. It encodes CASSSLGGHGNQPQHF.

This chain uses TRBV28 with TRBJ2-3; TRBD1 agrees at 9 bases. Trimming at V came to 8 bases and at J to 5 bases, leaving 14 bases not matched to a gene. The CDR3 consists of 16 residues. The germline V gene has CDR1 MDHEN and CDR2 SYDVKM. The CDR3 loop is CASGLPRTGGKDTQYF. For the CDR3, the DNA is TGTGCCAGCGGATTGCCGCGTACAGGGGGCAAAGATACGCAGTATTTT.

The chain employs TRBV2 and TRBJ2-2; 10 bases agree with TRBD1. The CDR3 sequence is 15 residues long. The V segment lost 4 bases and the J segment 7 bases; nucleotides outside the gene matches: 6. Germline V CDR1 and CDR2: SNHLY, FYNNEI. The CDR3 region is CASSAGQGYLGELFF. Written as DNA, the CDR3 is TGTGCCAGCAGTGCGGGACAGGGGTATCTCGGGGAGCTGTTTTTT.

The chain joins TRBV19 to TRBJ1-2; no reliable D call. This CDR3 has 15 residues. The V gene's germline CDR1 is LNHDA and CDR2 SQIVND (reference sequence). V lost 3 bases, J lost 4 bases, and 15 bases lay in between. The CDR3, as DNA: TGTGCCAGTAGTATCTCCTTTTACGGTTCCTATGGCTACACCTTC. This codes for CASSISFYGSYGYTF.

The gene calls are TRBV10-3 and TRBJ2-7; 12 bases are shared with TRBD1. CDR1 is ENHRY, CDR2 SYGVKD, per germline. The CDR3 consists of 14 residues. The V gene end was trimmed by 7 bases and the J gene end by 4 bases; junction bases not matched to a gene: 5. CDR3 coding DNA: TGTGCCATCAATCCGGGACAGGGGGCTTACGAGCAGTACTTC. It encodes CAINPGQGAYEQYF.

This chain links TRBV4-1 with TRBJ2-6; maybe TRBD2 (6 bases). V was pared by 1 base and J by 0 bases, with 13 bases between. Germline V CDR1 and CDR2: MGHRA, YSYEKL. CDR3 size: 18 residues. This CDR3 reads CASSQAGTHRSGANVLTF. The DNA of the CDR3 is TGCGCCAGCAGCCAAGCCGGGACTCATCGCTCTGGGGCCAACGTCCTGACTTTC.

The sample holds a few counts of this clone. V and J are TRBV4-1 and TRBJ2-7, with TRBD1 matching 12 bases. CDR1 MGHRA and CDR2 YSYEKL come from the germline V gene. J lost 5 bases, V lost 4 bases, and 9 bases had no gene match. This CDR3 has 16 amino acids. CDR3 region: CASSRKPGQGADEQYF. The DNA of the CDR3 is TGCGCCAGCAGCCGAAAACCGGGACAGGGGGCGGACGAGCAGTACTTC.

The chain uses TRBV24-1 and TRBJ2-1; 11 bases are shared with TRBD1. Germline V gene sequence: CDR1 KGHDR, CDR2 SFDVKD. V trimming: 1 base; J trimming: 9 bases; junction bases outside the gene matches: 4. The CDR3 extends over 15 amino acids. The DNA of the CDR3 is TGTGCCACCAGTGATTTCGGACAGGGGGCGAGTGAGCAGTTCTTC. It yields the protein CATSDFGQGASEQFF.

The CDR3 nucleotides read TGTGCCAGCAGTCGGCCCGGAGCTAATGAAAAACTGTTTTTT. It yields the protein CASSRPGANEKLFF. The chain carries TRBV3-1 (or the pseudogene TRBV3-2) and TRBJ1-4; the D is unclear. Trimming shortened V by 6 bases and J by 3 bases, and 11 bases separated the two germline ends. The CDR3 loop spans 14 amino acids. Per the germline V gene, CDR1 is LGHDT and CDR2 is YNNKEL (reference sequence).

The J gene is TRBJ1-1, the V gene TRBV28, with D unresolved. The V gene's germline CDR1 is MDHEN and CDR2 SYDVKM. This CDR3 contains 14 residues. Trimming removed 3 bases from V and 7 bases from J, with 15 bases in between. The CDR3, as DNA: TGTGCCAGCAGTTTCCCGGGCCTTCTTTATGAAGCTTTCTTT. Its translation is CASSFPGLLYEAFF.